This passage covers 25 T cell receptor beta chains from one sample sequenced in a study of CD8+ T cells in alopecia areata. After isolation, RNA underwent reverse transcription to generate cDNA as the sequencing template. Repertoires were generated with immunoSEQ multiplex PCR, while TCRdb's copy carries only in-frame clones and drops some. The sample includes around 100,000 clones, roughly three fifths of them seen just once. Treatment meaning: oral pan-JAK inhibitor, 5-10 mg twice daily. Sequencing was performed on CD8+ T cells sorted from blood, taken at week 24, from a patient treated with tofacitinib. The receptors come from a human donor with alopecia areata.

The rearrangement joins TRBV5-1 to TRBJ1-1; no definite D call. Germline CDR1 and CDR2: SGHRS and YFSETQ. The CDR3 consists of 15 residues. Trimming removed 0 bases from V and 4 bases from J, with 13 bases in between. The CDR3 nucleotides read TGCGCCAGCAGCTTGGCCGGGATGGGCCCCACTGAAGCTTTCTTT. It codes for CASSLAGMGPTEAFF. Full variable domain (remainder filled in from reference TRBV5-1 and TRBJ1-1): KAGVTQTPRYLIKTRGQQVTLSCSPISGHRSVSWYQQTPGQGLQFLFEYFSETQRNKGNFPGRFSGRQFSNSRSEMNVSTLELGDSALYLCASSLAGMGPTEAFFGQGTRLTVV.

This chain links TRBV30 with TRBJ2-1, with D maybe TRBD2 (6 bases). Trimming shortened V by 0 bases and J by 7 bases, and 13 bases separated the two germline ends. The CDR3 totals 14 residues. Germline V gives CDR1 GTSNPN, CDR2 SVGIG (reference sequence). CDR3 sequence reads: CAWSVGRPLNEQFF. CDR3 sequence (DNA): TGTGCCTGGAGTGTCGGGAGACCTTTAAATGAGCAGTTCTTC.

This chain uses TRBV5-6 with TRBJ2-1; 8 nucleotides align to TRBD2. Germline CDR1 reads SGHDT; CDR2 reads YYEEEE. V lost 1 base, J lost 5 bases, and 5 bases stayed unmatched. This CDR3 comprises 15 residues. This CDR3 reads CASSLQAGANNEQFF. CDR3 nucleotide sequence: TGTGCCAGCAGCTTGCAAGCGGGGGCAAACAATGAGCAGTTCTTC.

This chain connects TRBV30 to TRBJ2-1, with D unclear. CDR1 is GTSNPN and CDR2 is SVGIG in the germline V gene (reference sequence). With 6 bases removed from V and 8 bases from J, the gap between germline ends came to 14 bases. There are 12 residues in the CDR3. In DNA form, the CDR3 reads TGTGCCTGCACTGGTCCCTTAGATGAGCAGTTCTTC. Translating gives CACTGPLDEQFF.

The table lists this clone with a count of one. The genes are TRBV5-4 and TRBJ2-3, with 9 bases aligning to TRBD1. With V trimmed by 0 bases and J by 7 bases, 6 bases remained unmatched. The CDR3 runs to 15 residues. CDR1 is SGHNT and CDR2 is YYREEE in the germline V gene (reference sequence). The CDR3 here is CASSLAGTGHNTQYF. CDR3 bases: TGTGCCAGCAGCTTGGCCGGGACAGGGCATAATACGCAGTATTTT.

This chain joins TRBV5-6 and TRBJ2-3; 9 bases fit TRBD2. This CDR3 is built from 16 residues. The germline CDR1 and CDR2 sequences are SGHDT and YYEEEE. V dropped 1 base and J dropped 6; count of bases not matched to a gene: 9. CDR3 region: CASSLKASGDTDTQYF. CDR3 in DNA: TGTGCCAGCAGCTTGAAGGCTAGCGGGGATACCGATACGCAGTATTTT. Drawing the rest from reference TRBV5-6 and TRBJ2-3, the complete variable domain is DAGVTQSPTHLIKTRGQQVTLRCSPKSGHDTVSWYQQALGQGPQFIFQYYEEEERQRGNFPDRFSGHQFPNYSSELNVNALLLGDSALYLCASSLKASGDTDTQYFGPGTRLTVL.

This clone was seen more than once but under ten times. This chain joins TRBV30 and TRBJ2-3; no firm D call. Germline loops: CDR1 GTSNPN, CDR2 SVGIG (reference sequence). The CDR3 totals 13 residues. V lost 0 bases and J lost 6, with 10 bases in between. Written as DNA, the CDR3 is TGTGCCTGGAGTGTACTCCCTGGGGATACGCAGTATTTT. This translates into CAWSVLPGDTQYF.

In nucleotides, the CDR3 is TGTGCCATCCCGGGGCAGCTTGAGACTTTCTTT. Its translation: CAIPGQLETFF. V is TRBV2 and J is TRBJ1-1; tentatively, D is TRBD1 (5 bases). The CDR3 is made up of 11 amino acids. The germline V gene has CDR1 SNHLY and CDR2 FYNNEI. V lost 10 bases, J lost 12 bases, and 18 bases lay in between.

The V call is TRBV5-6, the J call TRBJ2-3, with 7 bases aligning to TRBD2. Germline V CDR1 and CDR2: SGHDT, YYEEEE. Trimming at V came to 3 bases and at J to 2 bases, leaving 12 bases not matched to a gene. CDR3 length equals 17 residues. CDR3 coding DNA: TGTGCCAGCAGCTCCCCGATGGCGGGGGTTAACACAGATACGCAGTATTTT. Amino acids: CASSSPMAGVNTDTQYF.

This clone appeared once. This chain uses TRBV15 with TRBJ2-7; D is tentatively TRBD1 or TRBD2 (5 bases each). In germline, CDR1 is LNHNV, CDR2 YYDKDF (reference sequence). With 1 base removed from V and 2 bases from J, the gap between germline ends came to 12 bases. The CDR3 is 15 residues long. As DNA, the CDR3 is TGTGCCACCAGCAGAGGAGGAGAGGGGCCCTACGAGCAGTACTTC. Its protein is CATSRGGEGPYEQYF.

The rearrangement links TRBV6-5 to TRBJ1-1, with TRBD1 identical over 7 bases. Trimming removed 6 bases from V and 3 bases from J; junction bases left unmatched: 4. This CDR3 contains 13 residues. Germline CDR1 is MNHEY and CDR2 is SVGAGI. As DNA, the CDR3 is TGTGCCAGCAGCCTACAGGGGTACACTGAAGCTTTCTTT. It translates to CASSLQGYTEAFF.

This clone occurred a few times. CDR3 DNA: TGTGCCAGCAGTTTACCTAGCGGGGGTAACAATGAGCAGTTCTTC. Translating gives CASSLPSGGNNEQFF. The chain is built from TRBV27 and TRBJ2-1; 10 bases match TRBD2. Germline CDR1 reads MNHEY; CDR2 reads SMNVEV (reference sequence). Germline trimming cut 2 bases from V and 5 bases from J; bases unmatched to any gene: 3. This CDR3 has 15 residues.

The J gene is TRBJ2-1, the V gene TRBV14; D is undetermined. Germline CDR1 reads SGHDN; CDR2 reads FVKESK. The CDR3 sequence is 16 residues long. V shed 0 bases and J shed 5 bases, with 14 bases lying between them. Here the CDR3 DNA reads TGTGCCAGCAGCCAAGAGGTTAGACATAATGACAATGAGCAGTTCTTC. This codes for CASSQEVRHNDNEQFF.

This clone appeared a single time. V and J are TRBV2 and TRBJ2-3; maybe TRBD2 (6 bases). The CDR3 spans 14 residues. Trimming took off 4 bases at V and 0 bases at J, with 8 bases between the two ends. CDR1 SNHLY and CDR2 FYNNEI come from the germline V gene. CDR3 sequence: CASSVAASTDTQYF. CDR3 nucleotide sequence: TGTGCCAGCAGTGTAGCGGCTAGCACAGATACGCAGTATTTT.

The chain recombines TRBV2 with TRBJ1-6; D is possibly TRBD1 (5 bases). The V end was cut by 6 bases, the J end by 10 bases, with 16 bases between. Germline loops: CDR1 SNHLY, CDR2 FYNNEI. The CDR3 sequence is 14 residues long. CDR3 DNA sequence: TGTGCCAGCAGGACGGCCAGGGAGGGATCACCCCTCCACTTT. Translating it yields CASRTAREGSPLHF. The full variable domain, completed using reference TRBV2 and TRBJ1-6, is EPEVTQTPSHQVTQMGQEVILRCVPISNHLYFYWYRQILGQKVEFLVSFYNNEISEKSEIFDDQFSVERPDGSNFTLKIRSTKLEDSAMYFCASRTAREGSPLHFGNGTRLTVT.

V gene TRBV7-9 combines with J gene TRBJ1-2, with TRBD1 identical over 7 bases. The germline CDR1 and CDR2 sequences are SEHNR and FQNEAQ (reference sequence). The CDR3 runs to 14 residues. The J segment lost 6 bases and the V segment lost 4 bases, leaving 8 bases of the junction unmatched. The CDR3 sequence is CASSSEDRLHGYTF. The CDR3 bases are TGTGCCAGCAGCTCCGAGGACAGGCTGCATGGCTACACCTTC.

V gene TRBV7-2 combines with J gene TRBJ2-5; D could derive from TRBD1 or TRBD2 (7 bases each). The CDR3 covers 16 residues. Looked up from germline, CDR1 is SGHTA and CDR2 is FQGNSA. The V and J ends lost 4 bases and 4 bases respectively, with 19 bases between them. This chain's CDR3 is CASSYLRSRGGETQYF. The CDR3 DNA is TGTGCCAGCAGCTATCTCAGGAGCAGGGGGGGAGAGACCCAGTACTTC.

This clone was observed a handful of times. J is TRBJ2-7 and V is TRBV29-1; D remains unclear. The CDR3 covers 12 residues. In germline, CDR1 is SQVTM, CDR2 ANQGSEA. Here the CDR3 reads CTMVNLWGEQYF. The DNA for the CDR3 is TGCACCATGGTGAACCTTTGGGGCGAGCAGTACTTC.

This rearrangement joins TRBV27 to TRBJ2-2, with D uncertain. The V gene's germline CDR1 is MNHEY and CDR2 SMNVEV (reference sequence). Trimming pared 5 bases from V and 5 bases from J, leaving 9 bases between. The CDR3 has 13 amino acids. CDR3 DNA: TGTGCCAGCAGTCTTGGTGGTACCGGGGAGCTGTTTTTT. Protein product: CASSLGGTGELFF.

A few counts support this clone. The V and J genes are TRBV19 and TRBJ1-5; D gene ambiguous. Germline-derived CDR1 and CDR2 are LNHDA and SQIVND (reference sequence). The CDR3 consists of 13 residues. Trimming left V 4 bases short and J 5 bases short, with 9 bases between. Here the CDR3 DNA reads TGTGCCAGTAGTACCGGGCCGTATCAGCCCCAGCATTTT. It translates to CASSTGPYQPQHF.

The chain links TRBV13 to TRBJ1-1, with TRBD1 identical over 11 bases. The CDR3 spans 16 residues. CDR1 and CDR2 (germline): PRHDT, FYEKMQ (reference sequence). V shed 2 bases, J shed 5 bases, and the junction held 7 bases outside the gene matches. This chain's CDR3 is CASSLTGTGGRTEAFF. CDR3 DNA: TGTGCCAGCAGCTTAACCGGGACAGGGGGACGTACTGAAGCTTTCTTT.

This rearrangement joins TRBV2 to TRBJ2-5, with no clear D. The V gene's germline CDR1 is SNHLY and CDR2 FYNNEI. Trimming cost V 8 bases and J 3 bases, with 7 bases left between them. The CDR3 runs to 11 residues. The CDR3, as DNA: TGTGCCAGCTCCGAGGAAGAGACCCAGTACTTC. This encodes CASSEEETQYF.

The chain couples TRBV7-9 to TRBJ2-5; 10 bases align to TRBD2. The CDR3 covers 15 residues. The V and J ends lost 5 bases and 0 bases, in that order; junction bases with no gene match: 3. Germline V gene sequence: CDR1 SEHNR, CDR2 FQNEAQ (reference sequence). In DNA, the CDR3 is TGTGCCAGCAGCACCGGACTAGCGGACCAAGAGACCCAGTACTTC. Residues: CASSTGLADQETQYF.

The V call is TRBV13, the J call TRBJ1-5; no reliable D call. The CDR3 contains 14 residues. Trimming stripped 7 bases from V and 1 base from J, with 11 bases between. Per the germline V gene, CDR1 is PRHDT and CDR2 is FYEKMQ (reference sequence). CDR3 DNA sequence: TGTGCCAGCACCTTCCGGGGAAGCAATCAGCCCCAGCATTTT. Protein product: CASTFRGSNQPQHF.

The chain links TRBV28 to TRBJ2-3, with D possibly being TRBD1 (6 bases). The CDR3 runs 16 residues. Trimming took 5 bases from V and 3 from J, leaving 18 bases between them. Germline V gene sequence: CDR1 MDHEN, CDR2 SYDVKM. This CDR3 is CASSPRKGVQTDTQYF. CDR3 DNA: TGTGCCAGCAGTCCCCGTAAGGGGGTTCAAACAGATACGCAGTATTTT. The complete variable domain, with remaining parts taken from reference TRBV28 and TRBJ2-3, reads DVKVTQSSRYLVKRTGEKVFLECVQDMDHENMFWYRQDPGLGLRLIYFSYDVKMKEKGDIPEGYSVSREKKERFSLILESASTNQTSMYLCASSPRKGVQTDTQYFGPGTRLTVL.